The present TCR beta chain was sequenced within a study of response to subunit inactivated influenza vaccine. General study results and limits: Authors suggested each seasonal flu vaccination may recruit only limited numbers of new T cells.

The CDR3 has 14 residues. The V gene's germline CDR1 is MDHEN and CDR2 SYDVKM. Germline trimming cut 10 bases from V and 6 bases from J; bases unmatched to any gene: 11. Each CDR3 protein is one row after TCRdb ran MiXCR on the RT-PCR reads. The data show about 700,000 distinct CDR3 sequences, roughly 14% seen once. Remarks on this clonotype: No antigen is known for it.

The source of this sequence is a man over 45 who received an inactivated influenza vaccine. The sample here was PBMCs from blood, taken less than 15 days before vaccination. The rearrangement uses TRBV28 and TRBJ2-3, with TRBD2 identical over 9 bases. This CDR3 is CATKAGGSRDTQYF. The DNA for the CDR3 is TGTGCCACCAAAGCGGGAGGTAGTAGGGATACGCAGTATTTT.